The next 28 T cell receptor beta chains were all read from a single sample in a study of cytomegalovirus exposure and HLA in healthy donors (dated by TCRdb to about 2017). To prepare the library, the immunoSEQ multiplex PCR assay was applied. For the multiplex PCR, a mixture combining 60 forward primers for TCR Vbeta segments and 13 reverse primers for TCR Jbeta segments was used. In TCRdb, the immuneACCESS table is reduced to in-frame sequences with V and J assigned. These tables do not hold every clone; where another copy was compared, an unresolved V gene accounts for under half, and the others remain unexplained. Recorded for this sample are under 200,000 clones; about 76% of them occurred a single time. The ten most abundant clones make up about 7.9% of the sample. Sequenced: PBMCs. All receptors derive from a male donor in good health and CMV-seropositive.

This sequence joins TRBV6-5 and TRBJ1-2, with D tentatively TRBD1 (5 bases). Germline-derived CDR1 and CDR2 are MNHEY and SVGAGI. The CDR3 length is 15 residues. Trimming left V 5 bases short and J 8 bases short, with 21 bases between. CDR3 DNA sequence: TGTGCCAGCAGTAGGGCTGGGGGGTATTATGGCGGCTACACCTTC. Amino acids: CASSRAGGYYGGYTF.

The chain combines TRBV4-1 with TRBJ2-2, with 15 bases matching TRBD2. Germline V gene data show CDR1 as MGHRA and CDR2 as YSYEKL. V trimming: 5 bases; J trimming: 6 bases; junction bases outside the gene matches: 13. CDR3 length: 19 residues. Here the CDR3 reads CASSFRLGLAGGSPGELFF. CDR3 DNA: TGCGCCAGCAGCTTCCGATTGGGACTAGCGGGGGGTTCCCCCGGGGAGCTGTTTTTT.

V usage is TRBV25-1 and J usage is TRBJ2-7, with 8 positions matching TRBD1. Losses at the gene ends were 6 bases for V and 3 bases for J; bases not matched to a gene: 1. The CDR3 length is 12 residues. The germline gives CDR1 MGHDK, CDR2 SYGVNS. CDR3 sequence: CASSGTGYEQYF. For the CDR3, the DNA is TGTGCCAGCAGCGGGACAGGCTACGAGCAGTACTTC.

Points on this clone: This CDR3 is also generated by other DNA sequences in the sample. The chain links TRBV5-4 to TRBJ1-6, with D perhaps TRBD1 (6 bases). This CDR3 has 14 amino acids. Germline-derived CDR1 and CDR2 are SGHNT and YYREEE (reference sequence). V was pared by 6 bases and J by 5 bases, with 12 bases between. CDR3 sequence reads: CASTLTGNNSPLHF. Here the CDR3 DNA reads TGTGCCAGCACGCTAACAGGGAATAATTCACCCCTCCACTTT.

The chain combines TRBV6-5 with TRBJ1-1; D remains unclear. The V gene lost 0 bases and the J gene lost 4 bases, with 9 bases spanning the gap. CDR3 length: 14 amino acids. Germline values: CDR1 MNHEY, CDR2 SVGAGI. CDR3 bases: TGTGCCAGCAGTTACTCGAGGATGGGCACTGAAGCTTTCTTT. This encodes CASSYSRMGTEAFF.

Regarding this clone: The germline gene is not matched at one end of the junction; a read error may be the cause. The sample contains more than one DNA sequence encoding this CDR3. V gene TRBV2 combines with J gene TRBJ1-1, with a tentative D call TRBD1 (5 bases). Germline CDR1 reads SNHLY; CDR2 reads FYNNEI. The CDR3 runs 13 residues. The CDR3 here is CASSGAGNTEAFF. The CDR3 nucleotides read TGTGCCAGTAGTGGGGCAGGGAACACTGAAGCTTTCTTT.

As DNA, the CDR3 is TGCGCCAGCAGCTTGGGACTAGCGTACCAAGAGACCCAGTACTTC. As protein: CASSLGLAYQETQYF. V gene TRBV5-1 combines with J gene TRBJ2-5; 8 bases are a match to TRBD2. J gave up 0 bases and V 0 bases, and 1 base lay outside the gene matches. CDR3 size: 15 residues. Germline-derived CDR1 and CDR2 are SGHRS and YFSETQ.

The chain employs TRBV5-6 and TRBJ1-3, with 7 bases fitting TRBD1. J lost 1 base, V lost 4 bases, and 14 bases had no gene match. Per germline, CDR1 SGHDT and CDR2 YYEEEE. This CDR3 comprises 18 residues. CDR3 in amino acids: CASSRKGGAVGSGNTIYF. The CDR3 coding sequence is TGTGCCAGCAGCCGGAAAGGGGGCGCGGTAGGATCTGGAAACACCATATATTTT. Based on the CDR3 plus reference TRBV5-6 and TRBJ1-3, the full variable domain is DAGVTQSPTHLIKTRGQQVTLRCSPKSGHDTVSWYQQALGQGPQFIFQYYEEEERQRGNFPDRFSGHQFPNYSSELNVNALLLGDSALYLCASSRKGGAVGSGNTIYFGEGSWLTVV.

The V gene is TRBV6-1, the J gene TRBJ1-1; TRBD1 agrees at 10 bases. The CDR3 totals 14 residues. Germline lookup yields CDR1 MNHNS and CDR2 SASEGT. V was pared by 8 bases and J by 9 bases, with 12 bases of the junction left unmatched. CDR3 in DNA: TGTGCCAGCCGGGTGACAGGGGGCTTGGTTAAAGCTTTCTTT. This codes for CASRVTGGLVKAFF.

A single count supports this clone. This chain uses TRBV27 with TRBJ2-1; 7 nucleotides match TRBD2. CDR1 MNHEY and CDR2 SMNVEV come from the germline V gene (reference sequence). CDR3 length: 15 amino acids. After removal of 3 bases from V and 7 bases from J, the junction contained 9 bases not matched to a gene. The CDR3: CASSLTSGAGNEQFF. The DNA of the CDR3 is TGTGCCAGCAGTTTGACCAGCGGGGCGGGGAATGAGCAGTTCTTC.

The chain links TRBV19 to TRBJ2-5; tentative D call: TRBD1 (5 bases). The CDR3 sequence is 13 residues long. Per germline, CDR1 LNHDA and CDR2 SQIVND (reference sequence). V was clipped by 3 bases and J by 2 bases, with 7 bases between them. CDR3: CASSMGQQETQYF. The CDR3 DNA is TGTGCCAGTAGTATGGGGCAGCAAGAGACCCAGTACTTC.

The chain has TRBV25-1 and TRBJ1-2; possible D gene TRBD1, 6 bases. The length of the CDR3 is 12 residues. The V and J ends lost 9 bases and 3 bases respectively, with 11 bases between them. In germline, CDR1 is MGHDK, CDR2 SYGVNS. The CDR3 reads CASYGQYYGYTF. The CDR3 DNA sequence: TGTGCCAGTTACGGACAGTACTATGGCTACACCTTC.

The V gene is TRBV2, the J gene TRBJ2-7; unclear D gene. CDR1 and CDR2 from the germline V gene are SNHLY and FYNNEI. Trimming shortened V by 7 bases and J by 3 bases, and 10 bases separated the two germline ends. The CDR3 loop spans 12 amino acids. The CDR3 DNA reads TGTGCCAGCAAACAAAGAGGCTACGAGCAGTACTTC. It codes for CASKQRGYEQYF.

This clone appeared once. The CDR3 is CASSLDRENTEAFF. CDR3 DNA sequence: TGTGCCAGCAGCTTAGACAGGGAGAACACTGAAGCTTTCTTT. The chain joins TRBV7-9 to TRBJ1-1; TRBD1 might be the D (6 bases). V shed 1 base and J shed 1 base, with 7 bases lying between them. The germline gives CDR1 SEHNR, CDR2 FQNEAQ (reference sequence). There are 14 residues in the CDR3.

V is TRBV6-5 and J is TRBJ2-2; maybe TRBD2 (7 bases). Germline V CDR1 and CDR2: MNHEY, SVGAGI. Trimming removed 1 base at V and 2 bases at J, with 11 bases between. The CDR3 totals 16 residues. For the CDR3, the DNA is TGTGCCAGCAGTTACTGGGGGGGGCCTAACACCGGGGAGCTGTTTTTT. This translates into CASSYWGGPNTGELFF.

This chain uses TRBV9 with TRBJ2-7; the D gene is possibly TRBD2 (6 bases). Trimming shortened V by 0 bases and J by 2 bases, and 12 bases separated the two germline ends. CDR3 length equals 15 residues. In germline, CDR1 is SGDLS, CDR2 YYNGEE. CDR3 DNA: TGTGCCAGCAGCGTAGGGGGGACTGGAGCCTACGAGCAGTACTTC. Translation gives CASSVGGTGAYEQYF.

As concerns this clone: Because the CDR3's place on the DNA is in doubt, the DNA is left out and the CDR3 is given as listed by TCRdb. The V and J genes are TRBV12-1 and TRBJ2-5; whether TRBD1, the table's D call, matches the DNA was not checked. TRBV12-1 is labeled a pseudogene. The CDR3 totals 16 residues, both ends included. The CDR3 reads CASSFAGGTGGETQYF.

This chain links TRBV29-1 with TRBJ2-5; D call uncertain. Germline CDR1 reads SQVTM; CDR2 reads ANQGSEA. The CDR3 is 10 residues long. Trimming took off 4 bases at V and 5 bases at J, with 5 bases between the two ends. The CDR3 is CSVVGETQYF. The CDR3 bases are TGCAGCGTTGTCGGGGAGACCCAGTACTTC.

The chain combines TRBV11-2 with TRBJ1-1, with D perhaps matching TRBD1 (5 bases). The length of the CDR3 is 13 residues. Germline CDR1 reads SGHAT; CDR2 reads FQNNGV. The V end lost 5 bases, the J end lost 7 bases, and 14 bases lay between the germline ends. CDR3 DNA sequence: TGTGCCAGCAGCATGCGGGGGGGGGATGAAGCTTTCTTT. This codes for CASSMRGGDEAFF.

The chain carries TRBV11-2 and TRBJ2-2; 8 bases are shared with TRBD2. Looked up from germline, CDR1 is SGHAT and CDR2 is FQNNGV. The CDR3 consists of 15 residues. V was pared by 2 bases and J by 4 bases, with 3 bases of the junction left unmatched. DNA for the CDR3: TGTGCCAGCAGCTTACACGGGGGGGCCACCGGGGAGCTGTTTTTT. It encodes CASSLHGGATGELFF.

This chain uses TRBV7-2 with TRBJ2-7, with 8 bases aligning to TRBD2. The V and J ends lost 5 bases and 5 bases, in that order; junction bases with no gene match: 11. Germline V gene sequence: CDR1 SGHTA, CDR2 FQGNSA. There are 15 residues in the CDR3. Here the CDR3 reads CASSKDSGDPNEQYF. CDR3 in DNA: TGTGCCAGCAGCAAAGATAGCGGGGACCCAAACGAGCAGTACTTC.

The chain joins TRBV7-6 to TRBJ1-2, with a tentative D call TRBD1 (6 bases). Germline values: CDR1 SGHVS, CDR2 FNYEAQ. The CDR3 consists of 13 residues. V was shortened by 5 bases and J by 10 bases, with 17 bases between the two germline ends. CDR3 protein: CASSLRGLGDYTF. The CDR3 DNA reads TGTGCCAGCAGCCTCAGGGGCCTTGGTGACTACACCTTC.

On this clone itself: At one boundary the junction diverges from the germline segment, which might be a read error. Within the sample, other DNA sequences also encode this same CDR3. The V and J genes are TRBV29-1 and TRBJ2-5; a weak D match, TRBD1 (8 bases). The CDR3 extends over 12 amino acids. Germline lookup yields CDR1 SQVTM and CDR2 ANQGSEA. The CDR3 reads CSTTGGEETQYF. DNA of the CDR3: TGTAGCACTACAGGGGGGGAAGAGACCCAGTACTTC.

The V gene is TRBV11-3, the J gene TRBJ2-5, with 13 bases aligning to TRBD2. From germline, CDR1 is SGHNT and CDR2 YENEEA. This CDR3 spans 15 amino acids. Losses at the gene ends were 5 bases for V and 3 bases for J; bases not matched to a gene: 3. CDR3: CASSPGLAGEETQYF. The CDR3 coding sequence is TGTGCCAGCAGCCCAGGACTAGCGGGGGAAGAGACCCAGTACTTC.

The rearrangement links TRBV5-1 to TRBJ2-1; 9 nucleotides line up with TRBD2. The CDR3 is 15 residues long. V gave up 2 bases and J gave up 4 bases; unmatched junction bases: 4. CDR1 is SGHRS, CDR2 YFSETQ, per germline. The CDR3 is CASSLLAGRYNEQFF. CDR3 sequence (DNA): TGCGCCAGCAGCTTACTAGCGGGTCGTTACAATGAGCAGTTCTTC.

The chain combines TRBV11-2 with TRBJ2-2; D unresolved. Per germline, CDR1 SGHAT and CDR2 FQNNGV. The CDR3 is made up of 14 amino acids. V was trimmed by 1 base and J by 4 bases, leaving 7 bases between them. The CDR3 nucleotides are TGTGCCAGCAGCTTAGGCCCCGGCACCGGGGAGCTGTTTTTT. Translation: CASSLGPGTGELFF.

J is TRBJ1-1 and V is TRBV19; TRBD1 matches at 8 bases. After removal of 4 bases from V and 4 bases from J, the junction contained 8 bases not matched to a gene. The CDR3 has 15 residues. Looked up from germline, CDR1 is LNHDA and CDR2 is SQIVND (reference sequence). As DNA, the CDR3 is TGTGCCAGTAGTACAGCCGGGACAGGCGTCACTGAAGCTTTCTTT. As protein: CASSTAGTGVTEAFF.

Written as DNA, the CDR3 is TGTGCCAGCAGCCCGGTGCAGGGGGCTGGAAACACCATATATTTT. Encoded protein: CASSPVQGAGNTIYF. This chain links TRBV6-5 with TRBJ1-3; 7 nucleotides align to TRBD1. The CDR3 spans 15 residues. V lost 6 bases and J lost 2; bases outside the gene matches: 7. Germline assignment: CDR1 MNHEY and CDR2 SVGAGI.